These 31 T cell receptor beta chains were sequenced from one sample in a study of cytomegalovirus exposure and HLA in healthy donors. PCR was performed using 60 Vbeta and 13 Jbeta primers. This table comes from immunoSEQ multiplex PCR, and its TCRdb copy is limited to in-frame clones, with some not included. The sample lists about 160,000 clones; 75% to 80% were seen once. Material for sequencing was PBMCs. These receptors came from a woman between 45 and 65 years old in good health and CMV-seropositive.

This chain joins TRBV2 and TRBJ2-2; D perhaps matches TRBD2 (5 bases). V gave up 7 bases and J gave up 7 bases, with 19 bases separating them. The CDR3 sequence is 15 residues long. In germline, CDR1 is SNHLY, CDR2 FYNNEI. The CDR3 spells CASKLIDQGGGELFF. The CDR3 nucleotides are TGTGCCAGCAAGTTAATCGACCAAGGAGGCGGGGAGCTGTTTTTT.

The J gene is TRBJ1-4, the V gene TRBV7-9, with 10 nucleotides matching TRBD1. Germline CDR1 reads SEHNR; CDR2 reads FQNEAQ (reference sequence). V was clipped by 5 bases and J by 1 base; unmatched bases: 1. The CDR3 spans 15 residues. The CDR3 DNA reads TGTGCCAGCAGCCGGGACAGGGGAACTAATGAAAAACTGTTTTTT. Amino acids: CASSRDRGTNEKLFF.

Only one count was recorded for this clone. The identical CDR3 is also encoded by other nucleotide sequences in the sample. This chain joins TRBV6-5 and TRBJ1-1; D is uncertain. CDR3 length equals 13 residues. The V gene lost 0 bases and the J gene lost 4 bases, with 6 bases spanning the gap. CDR1 and CDR2 (germline): MNHEY, SVGAGI. Here the CDR3 DNA reads TGTGCCAGCAGTTACTCGAGAGGCACTGAAGCTTTCTTT. Translating it yields CASSYSRGTEAFF.

The CDR3: CASSPLGAGVIYNEQFF. CDR3 nucleotides: TGTGCCAGCAGCCCCCTCGGGGCGGGAGTAATCTACAATGAGCAGTTCTTC. The genes are TRBV13 and TRBJ2-1; 7 bases map to TRBD2. This CDR3 comprises 17 residues. V lost 5 bases and J lost 3; bases outside the gene matches: 13. The germline V gene encodes CDR1 PRHDT and CDR2 FYEKMQ (reference sequence).

The chain links TRBV7-8 to TRBJ2-7; no firm D call. With 6 bases removed from V and 6 bases from J, the gap between germline ends came to 12 bases. CDR3 length: 12 residues. Germline V gene sequence: CDR1 SGHVS, CDR2 FQNEAQ. DNA for the CDR3: TGTGCCAGCAGGTCTAGAGATCGCGAGCAGTACTTC. This gives the protein CASRSRDREQYF.

The chain employs TRBV9 and TRBJ1-3; D is ambiguous. The CDR3 has 16 amino acids. The V and J ends lost 4 bases and 0 bases respectively, with 14 bases between them. Per the germline V gene, CDR1 is SGDLS and CDR2 is YYNGEE. Here the CDR3 DNA reads TGTGCCAGCAGCCCCGGACTGGGAATCTCTGGAAACACCATATATTTT. Its translation: CASSPGLGISGNTIYF.

The genes are TRBV28 and TRBJ1-1; TRBD1 is a possible D gene (5 bases). The CDR3 length is 13 residues. Germline V lookup: CDR1 MDHEN, CDR2 SYDVKM. Trimming took off 5 bases at V and 0 bases at J, with 7 bases between the two ends. CDR3: CASSTTVNTEAFF. The CDR3 DNA sequence: TGTGCCAGCAGTACGACAGTGAACACTGAAGCTTTCTTT.

This clone was detected once. V is TRBV6-5 and J is TRBJ1-2; D uncertain. Trimming removed 0 bases from V and 8 bases from J, with 16 bases in between. This CDR3 spans 15 amino acids. Looked up from germline, CDR1 is MNHEY and CDR2 is SVGAGI. This chain's CDR3 is CASSYSDEAARGYTF. The CDR3 coding sequence is TGTGCCAGCAGTTACTCAGACGAGGCCGCCCGGGGCTACACCTTC.

The sample holds one count of this clone. The chain is built from TRBV7-2 and TRBJ2-3; D perhaps matches TRBD1 (5 bases). Per the germline V gene, CDR1 is SGHTA and CDR2 is FQGNSA. Trimming cost V 6 bases and J 2 bases, with 12 bases left between them. This CDR3 has 14 residues. CDR3 amino acids: CASSGHRTTDTQYF. The DNA of the CDR3 is TGTGCCAGCAGTGGACATCGGACCACAGATACGCAGTATTTT.

In its sample, this clone was seen a few times. The chain recombines TRBV25-1 with TRBJ1-1, with TRBD1 as a possible D gene (5 bases). The CDR3 has 14 residues. From germline, CDR1 is MGHDK and CDR2 SYGVNS. Deletions cut 2 bases from V and 3 bases from J, with 10 bases between. This CDR3 reads CASSEVGADTEAFF. CDR3 coding DNA: TGTGCCAGCAGTGAAGTTGGGGCGGACACTGAAGCTTTCTTT.

The genes are TRBV27 and TRBJ1-2; D ambiguous. The CDR3 consists of 14 residues. V was clipped by 3 bases and J by 0 bases, with 8 bases between them. Germline-derived CDR1 and CDR2 are MNHEY and SMNVEV (reference sequence). CDR3 nucleotide sequence: TGTGCCAGCAGTTTCTTGGCAACTAACTATGGCTACACCTTC. Residues: CASSFLATNYGYTF.

The genes are TRBV19 and TRBJ2-1; 10 bases line up with TRBD2. Germline V CDR1 and CDR2: LNHDA, SQIVND (reference sequence). CDR3 length: 15 residues. The V and J ends lost 3 bases and 7 bases, in that order; junction bases with no gene match: 6. The CDR3 reads CASSILAGVGNEQFF. Written as DNA, the CDR3 is TGTGCCAGTAGTATTCTAGCGGGGGTCGGGAATGAGCAGTTCTTC.

This clone was seen more than once but under ten times. V usage is TRBV2 and J usage is TRBJ2-7; 8 nucleotides line up with TRBD1. The CDR3 length is 14 residues. Trimming took 2 bases from V and 3 from J; bases not matched to a gene: 3. CDR1 and CDR2 (germline): SNHLY, FYNNEI. CDR3 sequence: CASSEQGAGYEQYF. The DNA of the CDR3 is TGTGCCAGCAGTGAACAGGGGGCAGGCTACGAGCAGTACTTC.

The V call is TRBV5-1, the J call TRBJ2-2; perhaps TRBD2 as D (6 bases). Germline V gives CDR1 SGHRS, CDR2 YFSETQ. V dropped 6 bases and J dropped 5 bases, with 26 bases sitting between them. This CDR3 is 18 amino acids long. CDR3 in DNA: TGCGCCAGCACCAATAACATACCGGGGGATATATCTACCGGGGAGCTGTTTTTT. This encodes CASTNNIPGDISTGELFF.

The table lists this clone with a count of one. The chain joins TRBV5-4 to TRBJ2-3; 10 bases are shared with TRBD2. Trimming cost V 1 base and J 0 bases; bases outside gene matches: 2. The CDR3 has 16 residues. CDR1 is SGHNT, CDR2 YYREEE, per germline (reference sequence). The CDR3 reads CASSLKAGGSTDTQYF. The CDR3 DNA reads as TGTGCCAGCAGCTTGAAAGCGGGGGGGAGCACAGATACGCAGTATTTT.

The V gene is TRBV11-2, the J gene TRBJ2-1; tentatively, D is TRBD2 (5 bases). There are 14 residues in the CDR3. Germline V lookup: CDR1 SGHAT, CDR2 FQNNGV. With 5 bases removed from V and 7 bases from J, the gap between germline ends came to 15 bases. In DNA, the CDR3 is TGTGCCAGCAGCCTTGGACTTACGGGGAATGAGCAGTTCTTC. Encoded protein: CASSLGLTGNEQFF.

This chain uses TRBV9 with TRBJ2-1, with 8 bases aligning to TRBD2. The junction had 5 bases not matched to a gene; V was cut back by 4 bases and J by 2 bases. Germline V gives CDR1 SGDLS, CDR2 YYNGEE. This CDR3 is 15 amino acids long. CDR3 bases: TGTGCCAGCAGCCGGGAGGGTGAGGCCTACAATGAGCAGTTCTTC. Its translation is CASSREGEAYNEQFF.

This clone has a handful of counts. V and J are TRBV28 and TRBJ1-2; D perhaps matches TRBD1 (5 bases). CDR1 MDHEN and CDR2 SYDVKM come from the germline V gene. Trimming cost V 6 bases and J 4 bases, with 12 bases left between them. CDR3 length equals 13 residues. As DNA, the CDR3 is TGTGCCAGCAGCAAACAGGATGGCTATGGCTACACCTTC. Translating it yields CASSKQDGYGYTF.

This clone came up a few times. This chain uses TRBV11-2 with TRBJ2-4; 10 nucleotides agree with TRBD2. J gave up 8 bases and V 2 bases, and 9 bases lay outside the gene matches. The germline V gene has CDR1 SGHAT and CDR2 FQNNGV. The CDR3 consists of 16 residues. The CDR3 DNA reads as TGTGCCAGCAGCTTATCTAGCGGGGGAGGTAGGGACATTCAGTACTTC. This codes for CASSLSSGGGRDIQYF.

The chain combines TRBV6-4 with TRBJ2-2, with 8 bases aligning to TRBD2. The V segment lost 6 bases and the J segment 8 bases; nucleotides outside the gene matches: 5. CDR3 size: 13 residues. Germline CDR1 and CDR2: MRHNA and SNTAGT. CDR3 loop: CASSAGGGGELFF. In DNA, the CDR3 is TGTGCCAGCAGCGCGGGAGGAGGAGGGGAGCTGTTTTTT.

The chain uses TRBV10-3 and TRBJ1-1, with 8 bases fitting TRBD1. J lost 6 bases, V lost 7 bases, and 7 bases had no gene match. The length of the CDR3 is 13 residues. The germline CDR1 and CDR2 sequences are ENHRY and SYGVKD. The CDR3 here is CAINQDRASEAFF. CDR3 in DNA: TGTGCCATCAATCAGGACAGGGCCTCTGAAGCTTTCTTT.

V is TRBV10-2 and J is TRBJ2-7; D might be TRBD1 (6 bases). The germline CDR1 and CDR2 sequences are WSHSY and SAAADI. Trimming removed 2 bases from V and 2 bases from J, with 13 bases in between. CDR3 size: 15 residues. The CDR3 nucleotides are TGCGCCAGCAGTGAGGACAGGTCGAAAACCTACGAGCAGTACTTC. It is translated as CASSEDRSKTYEQYF.

This clone was detected a few times. CDR3 amino acids: CASSQRPATYEQYF. The CDR3 DNA reads TGTGCCAGCAGCCAACGGCCAGCGACCTACGAGCAGTACTTC. V is TRBV4-2 and J is TRBJ2-7; D is unresolved. The CDR3 contains 14 residues. CDR1 and CDR2 from the germline V gene are LGHNA and YNFKEQ. Trimming pared 2 bases from V and 2 bases from J, leaving 10 bases between.

V usage is TRBV18 and J usage is TRBJ2-3; 7 bases fit TRBD2. Germline values: CDR1 KGHSH, CDR2 LQKENI. The CDR3 sequence is 14 residues long. With V trimmed by 6 bases and J by 8 bases, 11 bases remained unmatched. The chain's CDR3 is CASSHGRSEGTQYF. The CDR3 DNA reads TGTGCCAGCTCCCACGGGAGGAGTGAAGGTACGCAGTATTTT.

V is TRBV28 and J is TRBJ1-6; D not certain. From germline, CDR1 is MDHEN and CDR2 SYDVKM. The CDR3 sequence is 18 residues long. V shed 6 bases and J shed 9 bases, with 27 bases lying between them. Here the CDR3 DNA reads TGTGCCAGCAGCCCCGGAGGAGGGCTAATTCAACTGGGTTCACCCCTCCACTTT. Its translation is CASSPGGGLIQLGSPLHF.

This clone was seen just once. The chain recombines TRBV2 with TRBJ2-1; tentative D call: TRBD2 (6 bases). CDR1 is SNHLY and CDR2 is FYNNEI in the germline V gene. V gave up 4 bases and J gave up 13 bases, with 14 bases separating them. The length of the CDR3 is 12 residues. CDR3 coding DNA: TGTGCCAGCAGTGTAGAGAGGGAGGTACAGTTCTTC. Protein sequence: CASSVEREVQFF.

The CDR3 protein is CASSFPGLRGAFF. In nucleotides, the CDR3 is TGTGCCAGCAGTTTCCCGGGACTTCGAGGGGCTTTCTTT. J is TRBJ1-1 and V is TRBV28; TRBD1 might be the D (5 bases). The CDR3 has 13 residues. Trimming stripped 3 bases from V and 11 bases from J, with 16 bases between. The V gene's germline CDR1 is MDHEN and CDR2 SYDVKM.

The chain couples TRBV7-9 to TRBJ2-3, with a possible D match to TRBD2 (6 bases). This CDR3 is built from 14 residues. CDR1 and CDR2 (germline): SEHNR, FQNEAQ (reference sequence). Trimming left V 3 bases short and J 4 bases short, with 11 bases between. The CDR3 nucleotides are TGTGCCAGCAGCTTCGGAGGGAACGCAGATACGCAGTATTTT. Protein: CASSFGGNADTQYF.

This clone has just a few counts. CDR3 protein: CASSESRGDEQFF. In nucleotides, the CDR3 is TGTGCCAGCAGTGAATCTCGGGGGGATGAGCAGTTCTTC. The chain employs TRBV2 and TRBJ2-1, with 7 bases lining up with TRBD2. V gave up 2 bases and J gave up 8 bases; unmatched junction bases: 3. Germline V gene data show CDR1 as SNHLY and CDR2 as FYNNEI. The CDR3 totals 13 residues.

The V and J genes are TRBV4-1 and TRBJ1-1; 7 nucleotides match TRBD1. The CDR3 runs to 13 residues. Germline-derived CDR1 and CDR2 are MGHRA and YSYEKL. J gave up 9 bases and V 1 base, and 5 bases lay outside the gene matches. In nucleotides, the CDR3 is TGCGCCAGCAGCCAAGTCTCGGGACAGAAAGCTTTCTTT. It is translated as CASSQVSGQKAFF.

The chain recombines TRBV25-1 with TRBJ2-1; 7 bases line up with TRBD2. The CDR3 is made up of 16 amino acids. V lost 5 bases to trimming and J lost 7 bases; unmatched junction nucleotides: 14. Germline V gene data show CDR1 as MGHDK and CDR2 as SYGVNS. This CDR3 is CASSLQLGRAGNEQFF. The CDR3 nucleotides are TGTGCCAGCAGTCTACAACTGGGGAGGGCCGGGAATGAGCAGTTCTTC.